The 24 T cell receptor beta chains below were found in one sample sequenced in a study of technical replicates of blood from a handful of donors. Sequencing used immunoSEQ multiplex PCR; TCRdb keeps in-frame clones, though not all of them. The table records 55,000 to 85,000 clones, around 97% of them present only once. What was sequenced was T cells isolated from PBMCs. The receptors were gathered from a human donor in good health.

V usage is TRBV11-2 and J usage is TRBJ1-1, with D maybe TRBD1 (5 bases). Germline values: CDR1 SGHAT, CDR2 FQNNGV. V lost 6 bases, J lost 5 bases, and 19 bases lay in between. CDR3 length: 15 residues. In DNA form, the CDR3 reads TGTGCCAGCAGTATGCTGGAGGGGAGTCGTACTGAAGCTTTCTTT. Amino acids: CASSMLEGSRTEAFF.

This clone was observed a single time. DNA of the CDR3: TGTGCCAGCTCACAAGAACAGGGAAATCAGCCCCAGCATTTT. Translating it yields CASSQEQGNQPQHF. This chain joins TRBV18 and TRBJ1-5; possibly TRBD1 for D (6 bases). V lost 4 bases and J lost 4, with 11 bases in between. The CDR3 extends over 14 amino acids. Germline lookup yields CDR1 KGHSH and CDR2 LQKENI.

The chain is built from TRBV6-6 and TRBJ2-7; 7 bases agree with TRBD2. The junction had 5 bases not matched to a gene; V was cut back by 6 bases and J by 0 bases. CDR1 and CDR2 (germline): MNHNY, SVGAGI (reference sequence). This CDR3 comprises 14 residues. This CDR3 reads CASRKGLNSYEQYF. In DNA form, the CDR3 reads TGTGCCAGCAGGAAGGGACTAAACTCCTACGAGCAGTACTTC.

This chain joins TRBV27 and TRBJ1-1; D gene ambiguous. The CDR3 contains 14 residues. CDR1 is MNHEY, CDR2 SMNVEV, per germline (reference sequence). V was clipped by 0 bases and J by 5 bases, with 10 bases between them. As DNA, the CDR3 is TGTGCCAGCAGTTTATCAGTAAGAGGGACTGAAGCTTTCTTT. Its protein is CASSLSVRGTEAFF.

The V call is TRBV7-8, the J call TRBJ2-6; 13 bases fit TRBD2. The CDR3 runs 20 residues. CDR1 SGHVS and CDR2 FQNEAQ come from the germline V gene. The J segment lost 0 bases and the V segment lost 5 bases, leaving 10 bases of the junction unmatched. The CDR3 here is CASSRFQGLAGVSGANVLTF. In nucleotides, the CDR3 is TGTGCCAGCAGCAGATTCCAAGGACTAGCGGGGGTCTCTGGGGCCAACGTCCTGACTTTC.

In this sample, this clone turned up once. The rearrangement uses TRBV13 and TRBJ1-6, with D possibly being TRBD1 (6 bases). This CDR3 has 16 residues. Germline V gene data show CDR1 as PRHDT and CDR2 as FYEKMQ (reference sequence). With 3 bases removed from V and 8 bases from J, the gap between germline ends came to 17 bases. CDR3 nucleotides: TGTGCCAGCAGCTTCGGGACATTGAATAGTCATTCACCCCTCCACTTT. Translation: CASSFGTLNSHSPLHF.

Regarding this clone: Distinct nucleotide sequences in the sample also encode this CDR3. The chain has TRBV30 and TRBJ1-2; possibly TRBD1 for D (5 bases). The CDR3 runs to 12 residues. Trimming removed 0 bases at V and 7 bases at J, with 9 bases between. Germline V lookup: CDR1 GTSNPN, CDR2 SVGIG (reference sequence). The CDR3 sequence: CAWSVLGGGYTF. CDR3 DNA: TGTGCCTGGAGTGTATTGGGGGGTGGCTACACCTTC.

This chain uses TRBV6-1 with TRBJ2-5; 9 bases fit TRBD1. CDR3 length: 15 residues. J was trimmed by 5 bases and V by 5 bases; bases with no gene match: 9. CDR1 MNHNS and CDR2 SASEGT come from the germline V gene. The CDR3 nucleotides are TGTGCCAGCAGTAGACCGAATGACAGGGGGGAGACCCAGTACTTC. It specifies CASSRPNDRGETQYF.

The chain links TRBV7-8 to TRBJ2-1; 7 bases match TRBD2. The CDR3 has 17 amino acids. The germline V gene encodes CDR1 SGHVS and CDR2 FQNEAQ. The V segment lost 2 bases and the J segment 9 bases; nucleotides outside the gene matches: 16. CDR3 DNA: TGTGCCAGCAGCTTAATTAGAGAGAGACTAGCCGTGCGTGAGCAGTTCTTC. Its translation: CASSLIRERLAVREQFF. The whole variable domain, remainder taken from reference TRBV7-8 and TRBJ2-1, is GAGVSQSPRYKVAKRGQDVALRCDPISGHVSLFWYQQALGQGPEFLTYFQNEAQLDKSGLPSDRFFAERPEGSVSTLKIQRTQQEDSAVYLCASSLIRERLAVREQFFGPGTRLTVL.

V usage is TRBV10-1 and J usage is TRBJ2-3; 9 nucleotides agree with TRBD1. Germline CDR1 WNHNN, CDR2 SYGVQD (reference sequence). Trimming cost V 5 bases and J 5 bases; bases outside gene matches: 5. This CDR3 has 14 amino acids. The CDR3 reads CASSQGQGGDTQYF. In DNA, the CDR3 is TGCGCCAGCAGTCAGGGACAGGGAGGAGATACGCAGTATTTT.

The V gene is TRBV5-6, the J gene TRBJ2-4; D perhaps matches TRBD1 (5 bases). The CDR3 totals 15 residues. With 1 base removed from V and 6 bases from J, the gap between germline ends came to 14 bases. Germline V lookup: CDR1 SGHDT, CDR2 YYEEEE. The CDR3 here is CASSLQGWGLNIQYF. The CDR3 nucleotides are TGTGCCAGCAGCTTGCAGGGATGGGGTTTAAACATTCAGTACTTC.

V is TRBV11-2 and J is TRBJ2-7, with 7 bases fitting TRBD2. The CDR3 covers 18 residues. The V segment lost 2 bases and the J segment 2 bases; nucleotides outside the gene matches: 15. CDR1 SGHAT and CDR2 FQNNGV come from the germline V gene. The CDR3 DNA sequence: TGTGCCAGCAGCTTAAAGGAGCGAGAGCGGGGAAAACCCTACGAGCAGTACTTC. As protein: CASSLKERERGKPYEQYF.

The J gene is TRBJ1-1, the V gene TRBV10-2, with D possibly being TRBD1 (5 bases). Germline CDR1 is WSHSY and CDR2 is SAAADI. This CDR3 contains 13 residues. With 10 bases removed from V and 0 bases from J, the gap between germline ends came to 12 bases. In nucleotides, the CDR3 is TGCGCCATTCAGGGAGGCATGAACACTGAAGCTTTCTTT. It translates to CAIQGGMNTEAFF.

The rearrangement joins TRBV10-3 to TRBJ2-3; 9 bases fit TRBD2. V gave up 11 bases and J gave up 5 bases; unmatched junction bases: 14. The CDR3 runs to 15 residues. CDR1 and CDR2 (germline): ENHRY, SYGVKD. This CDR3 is CALKDPREGRDTQYF. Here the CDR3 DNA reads TGTGCCTTGAAAGACCCGCGGGAGGGGAGAGATACGCAGTATTTT.

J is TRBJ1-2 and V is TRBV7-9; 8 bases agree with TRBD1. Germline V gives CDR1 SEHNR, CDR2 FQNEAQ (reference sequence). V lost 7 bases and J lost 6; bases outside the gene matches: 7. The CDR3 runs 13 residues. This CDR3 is CASNLDRGNGYTF. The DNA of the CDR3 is TGTGCCAGCAACCTCGACAGGGGAAATGGCTACACCTTC.

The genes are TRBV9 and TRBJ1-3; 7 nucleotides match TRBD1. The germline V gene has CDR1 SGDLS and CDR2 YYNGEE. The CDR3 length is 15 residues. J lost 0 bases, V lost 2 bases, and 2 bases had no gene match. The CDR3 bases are TGTGCCAGCAGCGTTACAGGGGACTCTGGAAACACCATATATTTT. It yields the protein CASSVTGDSGNTIYF.

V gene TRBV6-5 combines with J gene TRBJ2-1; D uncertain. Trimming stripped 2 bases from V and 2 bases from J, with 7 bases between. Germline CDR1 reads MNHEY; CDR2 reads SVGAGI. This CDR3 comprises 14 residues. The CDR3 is CASSYQVTYNEQFF. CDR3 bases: TGTGCCAGCAGTTACCAGGTAACCTACAATGAGCAGTTCTTC.

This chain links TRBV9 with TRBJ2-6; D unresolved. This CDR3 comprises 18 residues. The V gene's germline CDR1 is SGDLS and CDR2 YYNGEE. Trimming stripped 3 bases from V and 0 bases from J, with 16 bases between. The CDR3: CASSGHGHGSSGANVLTF. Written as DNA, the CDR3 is TGTGCCAGCAGCGGTCATGGGCACGGAAGCTCTGGGGCCAACGTCCTGACTTTC.

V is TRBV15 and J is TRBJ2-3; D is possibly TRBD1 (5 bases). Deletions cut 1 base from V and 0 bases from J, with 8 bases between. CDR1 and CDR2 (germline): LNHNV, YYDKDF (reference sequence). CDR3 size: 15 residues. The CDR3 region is CATSRGGGSTDTQYF. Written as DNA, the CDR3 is TGTGCCACCAGCAGAGGGGGCGGAAGCACAGATACGCAGTATTTT.

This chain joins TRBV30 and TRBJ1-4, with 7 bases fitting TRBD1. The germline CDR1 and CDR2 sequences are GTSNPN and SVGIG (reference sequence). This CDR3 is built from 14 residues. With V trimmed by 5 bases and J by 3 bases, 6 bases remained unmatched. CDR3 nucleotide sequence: TGTGCCTGGGCCTGGGGACAGTCTAATGAAAAACTGTTTTTT. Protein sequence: CAWAWGQSNEKLFF.

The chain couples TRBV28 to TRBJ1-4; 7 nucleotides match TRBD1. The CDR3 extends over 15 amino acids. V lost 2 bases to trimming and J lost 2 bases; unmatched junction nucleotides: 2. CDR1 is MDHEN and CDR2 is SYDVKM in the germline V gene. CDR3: CASSLIRGTNEKLFF. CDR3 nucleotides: TGTGCCAGCAGTTTAATCAGGGGGACTAATGAAAAACTGTTTTTT.

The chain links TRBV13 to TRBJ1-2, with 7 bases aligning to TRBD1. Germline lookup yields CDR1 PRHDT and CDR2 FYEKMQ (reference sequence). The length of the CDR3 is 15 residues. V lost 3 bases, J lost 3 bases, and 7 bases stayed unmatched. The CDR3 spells CASSFEGAPHYGYTF. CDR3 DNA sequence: TGTGCCAGCAGCTTTGAGGGGGCGCCCCACTATGGCTACACCTTC. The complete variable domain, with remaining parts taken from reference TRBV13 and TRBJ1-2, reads AAGVIQSPRHLIKEKRETATLKCYPIPRHDTVYWYQQGPGQDPQFLISFYEKMQSDKGSIPDRFSAQQFSDYHSELNMSSLELGDSALYFCASSFEGAPHYGYTFGSGTRLTVV.

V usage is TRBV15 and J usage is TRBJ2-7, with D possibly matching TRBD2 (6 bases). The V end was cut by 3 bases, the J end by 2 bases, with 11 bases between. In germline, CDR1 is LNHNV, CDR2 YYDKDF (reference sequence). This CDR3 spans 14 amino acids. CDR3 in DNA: TGTGCCACCAGCAGTAGGGCGGGGACCTACGAGCAGTACTTC. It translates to CATSSRAGTYEQYF.

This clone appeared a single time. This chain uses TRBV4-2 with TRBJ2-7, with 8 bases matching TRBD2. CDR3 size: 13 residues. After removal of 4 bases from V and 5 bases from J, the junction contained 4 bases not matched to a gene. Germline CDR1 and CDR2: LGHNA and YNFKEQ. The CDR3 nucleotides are TGTGCCAGCAGCCCCCGGCGGGGGGACGAGCAGTACTTC. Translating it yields CASSPRRGDEQYF.